Listed here are 7 T cell receptor beta chains from one sample, sequenced in a study of long-term antiretroviral therapy in people with HIV. Sequencing used immunoSEQ v3.0 at survey level. Generated by immunoSEQ multiplex PCR, the TCRdb table keeps only in-frame clones and is missing some. The profile shows roughly 28,000 clones, 95% of them singletons. The sample here was unsorted PBMCs, taken 5.3 years after starting antiretroviral therapy. The receptor source for this set is a man between 45 and 60 years old with HIV.

The chain employs TRBV19 and TRBJ1-4; D is undetermined. Germline V gene lookup returns CDR1 LNHDA and CDR2 SQIVND (reference sequence). The CDR3 has 11 residues. V was pared by 6 bases and J by 8 bases, with 7 bases between. DNA of the CDR3: TGTGCCAGTAGCTTCGGGGAAAAACTGTTTTTT. It specifies CASSFGEKLFF.

The J gene is TRBJ1-1, the V gene TRBV4-3, with D hard to call. The germline CDR1 and CDR2 sequences are LGHNA and YSLEER. Trimming cost V 3 bases and J 2 bases, with 7 bases left between them. The CDR3 spans 13 residues. In DNA form, the CDR3 reads TGCGCCAGCAGCCATTTAGGCAACACTGAAGCTTTCTTT. Encoded protein: CASSHLGNTEAFF.

This clone appeared once. The chain links TRBV9 to TRBJ2-6, with 8 bases identical to TRBD2. Germline loops: CDR1 SGDLS, CDR2 YYNGEE. V shed 3 bases and J 3 bases; nucleotides not matched to a gene: 14. The CDR3 totals 19 residues. The CDR3 sequence: CASSEPLAGGAFGANVLTF. For the CDR3, the DNA is TGTGCCAGCAGCGAGCCTCTGGCCGGGGGGGCGTTTGGGGCCAACGTCCTGACTTTC.

This chain connects TRBV27 to TRBJ1-2; TRBD1 is a possible D gene (6 bases). The length of the CDR3 is 16 residues. V shed 4 bases and J shed 5 bases, with 20 bases lying between them. Germline V gives CDR1 MNHEY, CDR2 SMNVEV (reference sequence). The CDR3 region is CASSYHYTGKEYGYTF. In DNA form, the CDR3 reads TGTGCCAGCAGTTACCATTACACAGGGAAGGAGTATGGCTACACCTTC.

The chain carries TRBV6-5 and TRBJ1-6; 12 nucleotides align to TRBD1. CDR1 is MNHEY, CDR2 SVGAGI, per germline. V lost 5 bases, J lost 9 bases, and 2 bases stayed unmatched. This CDR3 contains 14 residues. The CDR3 sequence: CASSRDRGRSPLHF. CDR3 DNA sequence: TGTGCCAGCAGTCGGGACAGGGGGCGTTCACCCCTCCACTTT.

This sequence joins TRBV28 and TRBJ2-1, with 13 bases that match TRBD2. The CDR3 totals 16 residues. Germline V gene lookup returns CDR1 MDHEN and CDR2 SYDVKM. The ends lost 5 bases at V and 7 bases at J; junction bases unmatched: 8. In DNA form, the CDR3 reads TGTGCCAGCAGTCACCTACTAGCGGGGGGGGGAAATGAGCAGTTCTTC. Its protein product is CASSHLLAGGGNEQFF.

CDR3 sequence (DNA): TGCGCCAGCAGCCAAGCGGCGGGGTTCCAAGAGACCCAGTACTTC. Its translation is CASSQAAGFQETQYF. The rearrangement joins TRBV4-3 to TRBJ2-5, with a weak D call TRBD2 (6 bases). Trimming removed 1 base from V and 1 base from J, with 10 bases in between. The CDR3 has 15 residues. The germline V gene has CDR1 LGHNA and CDR2 YSLEER.